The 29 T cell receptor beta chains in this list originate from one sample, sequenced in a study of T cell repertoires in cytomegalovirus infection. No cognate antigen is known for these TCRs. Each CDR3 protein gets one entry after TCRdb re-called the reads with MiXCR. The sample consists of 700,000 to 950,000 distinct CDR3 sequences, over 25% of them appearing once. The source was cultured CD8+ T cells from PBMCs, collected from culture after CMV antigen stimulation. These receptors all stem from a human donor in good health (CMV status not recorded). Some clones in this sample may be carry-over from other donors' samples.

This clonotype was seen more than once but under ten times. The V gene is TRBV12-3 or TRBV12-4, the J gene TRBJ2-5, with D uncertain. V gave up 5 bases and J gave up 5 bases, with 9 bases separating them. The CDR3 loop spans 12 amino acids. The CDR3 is CASSPNGETQYF. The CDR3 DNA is TGTGCCAGCAGTCCGAACGGGGAGACCCAGTACTTC.

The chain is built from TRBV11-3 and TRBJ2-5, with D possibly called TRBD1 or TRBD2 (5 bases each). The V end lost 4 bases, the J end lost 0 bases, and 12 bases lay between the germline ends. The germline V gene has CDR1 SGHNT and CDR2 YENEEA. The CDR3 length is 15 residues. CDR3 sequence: CASSSRAGYQETQYF. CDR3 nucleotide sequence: TGTGCCAGCAGCTCGCGGGCAGGGTACCAAGAGACCCAGTACTTC.

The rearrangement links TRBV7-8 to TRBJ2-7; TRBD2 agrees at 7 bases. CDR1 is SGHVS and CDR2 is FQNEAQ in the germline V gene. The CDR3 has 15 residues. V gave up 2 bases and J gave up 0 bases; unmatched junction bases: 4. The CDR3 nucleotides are TGTGCCAGCAGCTTATCTACTAGCGCCTCCTACGAGCAGTACGTC. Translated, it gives CASSLSTSASYEQYV.

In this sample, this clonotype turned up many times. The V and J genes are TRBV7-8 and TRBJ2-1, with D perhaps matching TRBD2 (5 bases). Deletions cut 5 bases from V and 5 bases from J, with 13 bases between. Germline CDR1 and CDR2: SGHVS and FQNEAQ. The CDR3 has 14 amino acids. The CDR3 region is CASSQGGLDNEQFF. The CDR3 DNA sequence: TGTGCCAGCAGCCAAGGAGGCCTGGACAATGAGCAGTTCTTC.

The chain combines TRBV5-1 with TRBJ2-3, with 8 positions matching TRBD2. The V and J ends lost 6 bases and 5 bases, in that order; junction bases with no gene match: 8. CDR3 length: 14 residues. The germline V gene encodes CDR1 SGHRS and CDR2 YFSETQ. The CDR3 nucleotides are TGCGCCAGCAACTCACTAGCGGCAGGAGATACGCAGTATTTT. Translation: CASNSLAAGDTQYF.

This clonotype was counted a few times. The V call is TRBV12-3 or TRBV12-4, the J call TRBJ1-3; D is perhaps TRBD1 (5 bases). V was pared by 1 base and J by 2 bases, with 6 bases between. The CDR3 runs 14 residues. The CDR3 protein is CASSLGGTGNTIYF. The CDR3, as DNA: TGTGCCAGCAGTTTAGGGGGGACTGGAAACACCATATATTTT.

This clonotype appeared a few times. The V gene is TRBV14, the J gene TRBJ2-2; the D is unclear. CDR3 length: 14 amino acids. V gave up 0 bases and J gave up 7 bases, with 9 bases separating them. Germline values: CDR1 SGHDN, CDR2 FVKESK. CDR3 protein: CASSQEVRGGELFF. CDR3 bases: TGTGCCAGCAGCCAAGAGGTCCGAGGCGGGGAGCTGTTTTTT.

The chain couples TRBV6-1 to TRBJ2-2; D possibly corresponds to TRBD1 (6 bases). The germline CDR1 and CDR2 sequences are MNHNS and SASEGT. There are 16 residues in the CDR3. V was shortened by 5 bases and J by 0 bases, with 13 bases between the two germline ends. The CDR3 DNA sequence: TGTGCCAGCAGTCTTACAGGGCACGCGAACACCGGGGAGCTGTTTTTT. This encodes CASSLTGHANTGELFF.

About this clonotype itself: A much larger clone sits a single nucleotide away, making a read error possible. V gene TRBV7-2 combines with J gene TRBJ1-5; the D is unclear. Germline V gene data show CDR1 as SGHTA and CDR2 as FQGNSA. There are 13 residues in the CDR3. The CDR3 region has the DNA TGTGCCAACAGCTTAGCGAGGAGTCAGCCCCAGCATTTT. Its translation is CANSLARSQPQHF.

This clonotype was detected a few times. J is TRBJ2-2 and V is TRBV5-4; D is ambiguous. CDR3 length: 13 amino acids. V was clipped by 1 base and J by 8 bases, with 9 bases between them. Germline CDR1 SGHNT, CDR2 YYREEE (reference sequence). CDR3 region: CASSLPGVGELFF. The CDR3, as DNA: TGTGCCAGCAGCTTGCCTGGCGTGGGGGAGCTGTTTTTT.

CDR3 DNA sequence: TGTGCCAGTAGTCAGACCCTAGGAGGTACTGAAGCTTTCTTT. As protein: CASSQTLGGTEAFF. The chain combines TRBV19 with TRBJ1-1; D is ambiguous. Germline V gene sequence: CDR1 LNHDA, CDR2 SQIVND (reference sequence). The CDR3 consists of 14 residues. The V end lost 5 bases, the J end lost 5 bases, and 15 bases lay between the germline ends.

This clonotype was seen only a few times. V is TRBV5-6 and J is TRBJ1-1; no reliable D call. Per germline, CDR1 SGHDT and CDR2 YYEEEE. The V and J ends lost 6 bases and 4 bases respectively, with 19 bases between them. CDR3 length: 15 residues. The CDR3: CASTDTPLLGTEAFF. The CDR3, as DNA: TGTGCCAGCACCGATACACCCCTGCTGGGCACTGAAGCTTTCTTT. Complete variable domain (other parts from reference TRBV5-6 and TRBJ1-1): DAGVTQSPTHLIKTRGQQVTLRCSPKSGHDTVSWYQQALGQGPQFIFQYYEEEERQRGNFPDRFSGHQFPNYSSELNVNALLLGDSALYLCASTDTPLLGTEAFFGQGTRLTVV.

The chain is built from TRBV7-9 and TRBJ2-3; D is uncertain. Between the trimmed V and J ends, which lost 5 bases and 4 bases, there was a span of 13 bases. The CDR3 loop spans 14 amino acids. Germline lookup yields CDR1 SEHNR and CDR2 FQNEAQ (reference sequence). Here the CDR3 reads CASSPASGPDTQYF. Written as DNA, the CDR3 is TGTGCCAGCAGCCCCGCGTCGGGCCCAGATACGCAGTATTTT.

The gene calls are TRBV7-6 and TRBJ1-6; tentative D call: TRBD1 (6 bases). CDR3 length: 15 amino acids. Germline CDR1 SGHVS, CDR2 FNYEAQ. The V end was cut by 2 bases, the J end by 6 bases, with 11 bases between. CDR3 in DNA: TGTGCCAGCAGCTTACCCTCAGGGGCTAATTCACCCCTCCACTTT. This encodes CASSLPSGANSPLHF.

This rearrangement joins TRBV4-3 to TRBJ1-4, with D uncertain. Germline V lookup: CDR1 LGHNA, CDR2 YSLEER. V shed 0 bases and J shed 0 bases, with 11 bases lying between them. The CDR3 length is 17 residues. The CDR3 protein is CASSQERWKATNEKLFF. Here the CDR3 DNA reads TGCGCCAGCAGCCAAGAGAGATGGAAAGCAACTAATGAAAAACTGTTTTTT.

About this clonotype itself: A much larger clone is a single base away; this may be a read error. This chain's CDR3 is CVSSLPRRTEFSGANVLTF. Written as DNA, the CDR3 is TGTGTCAGCAGTTTACCTAGGAGGACAGAGTTCTCTGGGGCCAACGTCCTGACTTTC. The genes are TRBV12-3 or TRBV12-4 and TRBJ2-6, with D maybe TRBD1 (6 bases). The CDR3 runs 19 residues.

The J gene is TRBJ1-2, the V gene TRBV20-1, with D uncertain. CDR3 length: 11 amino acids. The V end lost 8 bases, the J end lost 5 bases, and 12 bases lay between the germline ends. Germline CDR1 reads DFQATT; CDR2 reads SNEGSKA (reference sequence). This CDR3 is CSTNTVYGYTF. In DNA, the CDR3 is TGCAGTACTAACACAGTGTATGGCTACACCTTC.

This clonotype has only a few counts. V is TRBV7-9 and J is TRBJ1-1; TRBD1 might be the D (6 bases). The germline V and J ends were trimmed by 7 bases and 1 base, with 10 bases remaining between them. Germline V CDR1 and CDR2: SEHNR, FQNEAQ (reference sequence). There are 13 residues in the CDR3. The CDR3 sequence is CASMDSQNTEAFF. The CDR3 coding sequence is TGTGCCAGCATGGACAGTCAGAACACTGAAGCTTTCTTT.

The CDR3 DNA follows: TGTGCCAGCAGCTTAGGACGGACAGCCTGGGACACTGAAGCTTTCTTT. Encoded protein: CASSLGRTAWDTEAFF. The chain joins TRBV7-9 to TRBJ1-1, with a tentative D call TRBD1 (6 bases). CDR1 is SEHNR and CDR2 is FQNEAQ in the germline V gene (reference sequence). The CDR3 length is 16 residues. Trimming left V 1 base short and J 3 bases short, with 15 bases between.

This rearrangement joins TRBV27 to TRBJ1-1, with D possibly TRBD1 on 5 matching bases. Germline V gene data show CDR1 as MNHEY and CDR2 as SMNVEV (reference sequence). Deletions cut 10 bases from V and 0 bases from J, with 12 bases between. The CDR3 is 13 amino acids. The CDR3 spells CATWGRVNTEAFF. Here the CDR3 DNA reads TGTGCCACCTGGGGGAGGGTGAACACTGAAGCTTTCTTT.

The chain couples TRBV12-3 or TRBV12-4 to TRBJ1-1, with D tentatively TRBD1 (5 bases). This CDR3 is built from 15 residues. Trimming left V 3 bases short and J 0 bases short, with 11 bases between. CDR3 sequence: CASSFPGAVNTEAFF. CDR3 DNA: TGTGCCAGCAGTTTTCCCGGGGCGGTGAACACTGAAGCTTTCTTT.

CDR3 loop: CASSYGAEDTEAFF. The CDR3, as DNA: TGTGCCAGCAGTTACGGAGCGGAGGACACTGAAGCTTTCTTT. This chain links TRBV6-6 with TRBJ1-1; no reliable D call. The CDR3 totals 14 residues. V lost 2 bases and J 3 bases, leaving 10 bases between the germline ends. CDR1 MNHNY and CDR2 SVGAGI come from the germline V gene (reference sequence).

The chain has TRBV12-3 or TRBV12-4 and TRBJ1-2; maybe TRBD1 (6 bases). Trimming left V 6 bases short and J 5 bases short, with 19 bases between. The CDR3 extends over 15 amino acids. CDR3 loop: CASSPGTPVLYGYTF. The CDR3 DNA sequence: TGTGCCAGCAGCCCTGGGACACCCGTTCTTTATGGCTACACCTTC.

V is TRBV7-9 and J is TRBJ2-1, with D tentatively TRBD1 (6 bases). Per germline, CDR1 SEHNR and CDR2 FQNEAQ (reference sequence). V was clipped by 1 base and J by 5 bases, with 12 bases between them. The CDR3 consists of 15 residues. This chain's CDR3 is CASSLGPGQNNEQFF. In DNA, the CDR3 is TGTGCCAGCAGCTTAGGTCCGGGACAAAACAATGAGCAGTTCTTC.

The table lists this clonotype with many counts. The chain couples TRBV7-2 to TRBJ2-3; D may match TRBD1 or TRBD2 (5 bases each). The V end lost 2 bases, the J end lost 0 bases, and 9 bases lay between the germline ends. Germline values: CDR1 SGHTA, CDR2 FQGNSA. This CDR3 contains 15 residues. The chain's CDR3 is CASSLWGGSTDTQYF. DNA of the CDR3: TGTGCCAGCAGCTTATGGGGCGGGAGCACAGATACGCAGTATTTT.

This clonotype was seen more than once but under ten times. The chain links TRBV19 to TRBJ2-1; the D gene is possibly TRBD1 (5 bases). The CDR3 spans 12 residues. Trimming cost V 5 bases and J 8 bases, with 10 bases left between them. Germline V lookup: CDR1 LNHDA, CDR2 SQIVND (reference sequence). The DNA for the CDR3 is TGTGCCAGTAGTCGGCAGGGCGATGAGCAGTTCTTC. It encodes CASSRQGDEQFF.

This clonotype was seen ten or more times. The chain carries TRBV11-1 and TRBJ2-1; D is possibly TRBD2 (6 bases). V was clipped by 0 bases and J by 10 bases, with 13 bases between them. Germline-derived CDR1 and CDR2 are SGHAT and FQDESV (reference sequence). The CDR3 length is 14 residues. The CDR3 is CASSLATAAGEQFF. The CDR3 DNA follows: TGTGCCAGCAGCTTAGCTACAGCGGCGGGGGAGCAGTTCTTC.

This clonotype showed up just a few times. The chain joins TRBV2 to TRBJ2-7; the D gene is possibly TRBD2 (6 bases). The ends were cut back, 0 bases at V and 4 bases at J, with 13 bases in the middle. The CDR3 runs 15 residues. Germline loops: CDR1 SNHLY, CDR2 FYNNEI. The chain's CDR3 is CASSEARGGGYEQYV. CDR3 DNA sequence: TGTGCCAGCAGTGAAGCGCGGGGCGGTGGATACGAGCAGTACGTC.

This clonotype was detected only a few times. In nucleotides, the CDR3 is TGTGCCAGCAGCCACCGGGACAGGGGGCTAGGCATTCAGTACTTC. It translates to CASSHRDRGLGIQYF. The chain combines TRBV7-9 with TRBJ2-4, with 12 bases lining up with TRBD1. From germline, CDR1 is SEHNR and CDR2 FQNEAQ (reference sequence). This CDR3 spans 15 amino acids. V lost 5 bases and J lost 9; bases outside the gene matches: 8. Full variable domain (missing parts from reference TRBV7-9 and TRBJ2-4): DTGVSQNPRHKITKRGQNVTFRCDPISEHNRLYWYRQTLGQGPEFLTYFQNEAQLEKSRLLSDRFSAERPKGSFSTLEIQRTEQGDSAMYLCASSHRDRGLGIQYFGAGTRLSVL.